This record concerns one T cell receptor (beta chain) sequence. Its matching antigen is unknown. The data were taken from a study of T cell responses to AZD1222 COVID-19 vaccine. The CDR3 runs 14 residues. From germline, CDR1 is MNHEY and CDR2 SVGAGI. The V end was cut by 6 bases, the J end by 4 bases, with 15 bases between. Repertoires were generated with immunoSEQ multiplex PCR, while TCRdb's copy carries only in-frame clones and drops some. The repertoire has 70,000 to 75,000 clones, approximately 90% of them found once; the top ten carry approximately 1.3%. Overall study results and limits: None of the repertoires were sampled until the peak T cell response had passed. Vaccine-related CD4 TCRs covered spike, predominating at 160-218 and 743-854.

Sample: peripheral blood, taken 28 days after the second AZD1222 dose. The V call is TRBV6-5, the J call TRBJ1-2, with a tentative D call TRBD1 (6 bases). The sequence was collected from an adult who received the AZD1222 COVID-19 vaccine. The CDR3 nucleotides read TGTGCCAGCAGGGACCTGGACAGTCCCTATGGCTACACCTTC. Its translation is CASRDLDSPYGYTF.